What follows are 22 T cell receptor beta chains derived from one specimen sequenced in a study of T cell repertoires in cytomegalovirus infection. One entry per CDR3 protein results from TCRdb running MiXCR on the reads. The data contain 250,000 or so distinct CDR3 sequences, around 8.7% of them singletons. Sequencing input: PBMCs. The source is a human donor in good health (CMV status not recorded). Some clones in this sample may be carry-over from other donors' samples.

At least ten counts were recorded for this clonotype. The V and J genes are TRBV12-3 or TRBV12-4 and TRBJ2-2; 9 bases agree with TRBD1. After removal of 6 bases from V and 5 bases from J, the junction contained 7 bases not matched to a gene. The CDR3 is 15 amino acids. This CDR3 reads CASRGTGRKTGELFF. The CDR3 DNA follows: TGTGCCAGCAGGGGGACAGGGCGAAAGACCGGGGAGCTGTTTTTT.

This clonotype was observed at least ten times. The rearrangement uses TRBV19 and TRBJ2-3; D gene uncertain. The germline gives CDR1 LNHDA, CDR2 SQIVND (reference sequence). The CDR3 totals 14 residues. The V and J ends lost 5 bases and 6 bases respectively, with 15 bases between them. The CDR3 reads CASSPPPPADTQYF. CDR3 DNA sequence: TGTGCCAGTAGTCCGCCTCCCCCTGCCGATACGCAGTATTTT.

This clonotype occurred many times. The chain couples TRBV7-2 to TRBJ1-5; D gene unclear. Germline CDR1 reads SGHTA; CDR2 reads FQGNSA. The CDR3 contains 13 residues. Trimming removed 4 bases at V and 9 bases at J, with 13 bases between. The CDR3 DNA reads as TGTGCCAGCAGCTCGTCCCTACACCTGCCCCAGCATTTT. The encoded protein is CASSSSLHLPQHF.

The sample holds many counts of this clonotype. The chain is built from TRBV5-6 and TRBJ2-6; tentatively, D is TRBD1 (6 bases). The V end was cut by 3 bases, the J end by 0 bases, with 7 bases between. This CDR3 region has 15 residues. Germline V gene lookup returns CDR1 SGHDT and CDR2 YYEEEE. This CDR3 is CASSWTDSGANVLTF. The CDR3 nucleotides are TGTGCCAGCAGCTGGACAGACTCTGGGGCCAACGTCCTGACTTTC.

This sequence joins TRBV28 and TRBJ1-1; D ambiguous. This CDR3 comprises 14 residues. The ends were cut back, 1 base at V and 7 bases at J, with 13 bases in the middle. Germline CDR1 and CDR2: MDHEN and SYDVKM. CDR3 in DNA: TGTGCCAGCAGTTTATTGGCAGGTGAATATGAAGCTTTCTTT. Translated: CASSLLAGEYEAFF.

This clonotype was recorded a few times. This chain uses TRBV20-1 with TRBJ2-1; 7 bases match TRBD2. Germline V gene data show CDR1 as DFQATT and CDR2 as SNEGSKA (reference sequence). The CDR3 loop spans 13 amino acids. After removal of 6 bases from V and 8 bases from J, the junction contained 10 bases not matched to a gene. CDR3 in amino acids: CSAPRAGWDEQFF. The CDR3 coding sequence is TGCAGTGCCCCGAGAGCGGGGTGGGATGAGCAGTTCTTC.

This clonotype has a handful of counts. The V and J genes are TRBV6-2 or TRBV6-3 and TRBJ2-1; 10 bases align to TRBD1. V lost 2 bases and J lost 6; bases outside the gene matches: 10. Per germline, CDR1 MNHEY and CDR2 SVGEGT. The CDR3 has 17 amino acids. The CDR3 nucleotides are TGTGCCAGCAGTTACAATCTCGGGACAGGGGTTTTCAATGAGCAGTTCTTC. It translates to CASSYNLGTGVFNEQFF.

V usage is TRBV6-6 and J usage is TRBJ1-3; D is undetermined. From germline, CDR1 is MNHNY and CDR2 SVGAGI (reference sequence). V lost 0 bases, J lost 6 bases, and 3 bases lay in between. The CDR3 contains 12 residues. CDR3 amino acids: CASSYSENTIYF. In DNA form, the CDR3 reads TGTGCCAGCAGTTACTCGGAAAACACCATATATTTT.

This clonotype showed up just a few times. The V gene is TRBV20-1, the J gene TRBJ2-1; D is possibly TRBD2 (6 bases). CDR1 is DFQATT, CDR2 SNEGSKA, per germline (reference sequence). This CDR3 is 18 amino acids long. V dropped 3 bases and J dropped 0 bases, with 21 bases sitting between them. For the CDR3, the DNA is TGCAGTGCTAGGCCCTCACGGGGGTCGGCGGGCTCCTACAATGAGCAGTTCTTC. It codes for CSARPSRGSAGSYNEQFF.

Ten or more counts support this clonotype. CDR3 nucleotides: TGTGCCAGCAGCCTCCAGGTACAGAACCTCTATGGCTACACCTTC. The encoded protein is CASSLQVQNLYGYTF. The chain joins TRBV7-2 to TRBJ1-2; D remains unclear. The V gene's germline CDR1 is SGHTA and CDR2 FQGNSA. Trimming pared 5 bases from V and 4 bases from J, leaving 17 bases between. CDR3 length equals 15 residues.

This clonotype was picked up many times. The V call is TRBV7-2, the J call TRBJ2-5; TRBD2 matches 9 bases. J lost 5 bases, V lost 5 bases, and 15 bases had no gene match. This CDR3 comprises 17 residues. Germline CDR1 SGHTA, CDR2 FQGNSA. The CDR3 here is CASSPLGGRGGLETQYF. CDR3 nucleotides: TGTGCCAGCAGCCCTCTCGGGGGGCGGGGGGGCCTCGAGACCCAGTACTTC.

This clonotype was found many times. The chain joins TRBV19 to TRBJ1-4, with D possibly TRBD1 on 5 matching bases. This CDR3 is 13 amino acids long. The germline V gene encodes CDR1 LNHDA and CDR2 SQIVND (reference sequence). Trimming cost V 11 bases and J 1 base, with 11 bases left between them. The CDR3 region has the DNA TGTGCCGGACATCAGGGAACTAATGAAAAACTGTTTTTT. It is translated as CAGHQGTNEKLFF.

This clonotype was recorded a few times. The chain is built from TRBV7-2 and TRBJ2-7, with D perhaps matching TRBD2 (6 bases). Trimming removed 5 bases at V and 3 bases at J, with 14 bases between. The CDR3 covers 14 residues. The germline CDR1 and CDR2 sequences are SGHTA and FQGNSA. The CDR3 DNA follows: TGTGCCAGCAGCGGCGGGATCGCCCTCTACGAGCAGTACTTC. Translation: CASSGGIALYEQYF.

This clonotype was found many times. The gene calls are TRBV6-1 and TRBJ1-2; TRBD1 might be the D (5 bases). The CDR3 has 16 residues. V was clipped by 2 bases and J by 0 bases, with 13 bases between them. Germline V gene sequence: CDR1 MNHNS, CDR2 SASEGT. CDR3 region: CASSEFADTSNYGYTF. The CDR3 nucleotides are TGTGCCAGCAGTGAATTCGCGGACACGTCTAACTATGGCTACACCTTC.

This clonotype was seen a handful of times. This chain uses TRBV10-3 with TRBJ1-1; 10 bases are shared with TRBD1. The trim removed 7 bases at V and 6 bases at J, leaving 2 bases unmatched. Germline V CDR1 and CDR2: ENHRY, SYGVKD. The CDR3 is 12 amino acids. CDR3 region: CAITGTGAEAFF. In DNA, the CDR3 is TGTGCCATCACAGGGACAGGGGCTGAAGCTTTCTTT.

This clonotype was detected many times. J is TRBJ1-6 and V is TRBV5-1, with D possibly matching TRBD1 (5 bases). Trimming shortened V by 3 bases and J by 8 bases, and 18 bases separated the two germline ends. The CDR3 covers 16 residues. From germline, CDR1 is SGHRS and CDR2 YFSETQ. The CDR3 here is CASSWGLRTRDSPLHF. The CDR3, as DNA: TGCGCCAGCAGCTGGGGACTCCGGACAAGAGATTCACCCCTCCACTTT.

In its sample, this clonotype was seen a few times. This rearrangement joins TRBV28 to TRBJ1-2, with TRBD1 matching 12 bases. This CDR3 contains 16 residues. Germline V gives CDR1 MDHEN, CDR2 SYDVKM. V lost 5 bases, J lost 4 bases, and 8 bases stayed unmatched. The DNA for the CDR3 is TGTGCCAGCAGTACCTCCGGGACAGGGGGCCGCTATGGCTACACCTTC. It encodes CASSTSGTGGRYGYTF.

This clonotype was found many times. This chain joins TRBV28 and TRBJ2-5; 7 bases align to TRBD2. The CDR3 is 14 amino acids. The germline V gene has CDR1 MDHEN and CDR2 SYDVKM. The V segment lost 9 bases and the J segment 4 bases; nucleotides outside the gene matches: 11. The CDR3 sequence is CASRVGGPLETQYF. The DNA of the CDR3 is TGTGCCAGTCGTGTGGGAGGGCCTTTAGAGACCCAGTACTTC.

The chain links TRBV19 to TRBJ2-7; 7 bases are a match to TRBD1. Trimming at V came to 6 bases and at J to 5 bases, leaving 4 bases not matched to a gene. The CDR3 has 12 residues. CDR1 and CDR2 (germline): LNHDA, SQIVND (reference sequence). The CDR3 loop reads CASRYRGDEQYF. Written as DNA, the CDR3 is TGTGCCAGTAGATACAGGGGTGACGAGCAGTACTTC.

This clonotype was counted ten times or more. The genes are TRBV7-2 and TRBJ1-6; no definite D call. Germline V gene lookup returns CDR1 SGHTA and CDR2 FQGNSA. This CDR3 is 12 amino acids long. The germline V and J ends were trimmed by 5 bases and 8 bases, with 7 bases remaining between them. Written as DNA, the CDR3 is TGTGCCAGCAGCCATTCCTATTCACCCCTCCACTTT. It codes for CASSHSYSPLHF.

This clonotype appeared a few times. This chain uses TRBV6-2 or TRBV6-3 with TRBJ2-5, with D tentatively TRBD2 (7 bases). Looked up from germline, CDR1 is MNHEY and CDR2 is SVGEGT. This CDR3 comprises 15 residues. Deletions cut 6 bases from V and 1 base from J, with 15 bases between. For the CDR3, the DNA is TGTGCCAGCAGAGGGGGGGCCCAGCCCCAAGAGACCCAGTACTTC. Encoded protein: CASRGGAQPQETQYF.

This clonotype was counted ten times or more. The rearrangement links TRBV6-1 to TRBJ2-3, with 11 bases that match TRBD2. The CDR3 sequence is 15 residues long. From germline, CDR1 is MNHNS and CDR2 SASEGT. V dropped 6 bases and J dropped 3; count of bases not matched to a gene: 5. CDR3 amino acids: CASRASGRSTDTQYF. CDR3 DNA: TGTGCCAGCAGAGCTAGCGGGAGGTCGACAGATACGCAGTATTTT.